The 21 T cell receptor beta chains below come from one sample, sequenced in a study. TCRdb reprocessed the 5' RACE reads with MiXCR, giving one entry per CDR3 protein. The sample consists of 62,000 or so distinct CDR3 sequences, roughly 25% of them appearing once. The sorted Tregs were CD4+CD25+CD127-/low cells. Sequenced sample: tumor-infiltrating Tregs sorted from the breast tumor. All receptors derive from a female donor with breast cancer.

This clonotype was seen more than once but under ten times. The chain couples TRBV7-9 to TRBJ2-3; D possibly corresponds to TRBD2 (6 bases). CDR3 length: 16 amino acids. V lost 1 base and J 2 bases, leaving 13 bases between the germline ends. The germline V gene has CDR1 SEHNR and CDR2 FQNEAQ (reference sequence). The CDR3 DNA sequence: TGTGCCAGCAGCTTAGGTCGGGACTTCTCCACAGATACGCAGTATTTT. Protein sequence: CASSLGRDFSTDTQYF.

The sample holds many counts of this clonotype. This chain uses TRBV20-1 with TRBJ1-2, with D unresolved. The CDR3 is 13 residues long. Between the trimmed V and J ends, which lost 0 bases and 9 bases, there was a span of 14 bases. CDR1 is DFQATT, CDR2 SNEGSKA, per germline (reference sequence). CDR3: CSARDHASRSYTF. As DNA, the CDR3 is TGCAGTGCTAGAGATCATGCCTCACGGAGCTACACCTTC.

This clonotype was picked up many times. As DNA, the CDR3 is TGCAGTGCTATAGGGTCCGCCTATAACTATGGCTACACCTTC. As protein: CSAIGSAYNYGYTF. This sequence joins TRBV20-1 and TRBJ1-2; D not resolved. The germline V gene encodes CDR1 DFQATT and CDR2 SNEGSKA (reference sequence). The V end was cut by 4 bases, the J end by 1 base, with 13 bases between. CDR3 length equals 14 residues.

This clonotype occurred many times. The chain carries TRBV7-2 and TRBJ1-5; D possibly corresponds to TRBD1 (6 bases). The CDR3 runs to 14 residues. Between the trimmed V and J ends, which lost 1 base and 4 bases, there was a span of 8 bases. In germline, CDR1 is SGHTA, CDR2 FQGNSA. CDR3 nucleotide sequence: TGTGCCAGCAGCTTAGGAGGGGGAAATCAGCCCCAGCATTTT. Protein sequence: CASSLGGGNQPQHF.

This chain connects TRBV20-1 to TRBJ2-7; TRBD2 is a possible D gene (6 bases). This CDR3 has 16 amino acids. The V and J ends lost 0 bases and 3 bases respectively, with 18 bases between them. Germline V CDR1 and CDR2: DFQATT, SNEGSKA (reference sequence). The CDR3 DNA follows: TGCAGTGCTAGAGATCGGGGGTCAGGCAATGACTACGAGCAGTACTTC. Translation: CSARDRGSGNDYEQYF.

This clonotype was counted only a few times. This chain uses TRBV11-2 with TRBJ2-2; 7 nucleotides agree with TRBD1. The CDR3 length is 16 residues. J lost 0 bases, V lost 7 bases, and 8 bases had no gene match. The V gene's germline CDR1 is SGHAT and CDR2 FQNNGV. DNA for the CDR3: TGTGCCAGCAACCAGGGGGTAGTTTCGAACACCGGGGAGCTGTTTTTT. Translating it yields CASNQGVVSNTGELFF.

This clonotype was observed once. This chain links TRBV13 with TRBJ2-7; 10 bases are shared with TRBD2. The germline CDR1 and CDR2 sequences are PRHDT and FYEKMQ (reference sequence). Trimming cost V 5 bases and J 4 bases; bases outside gene matches: 8. CDR3 length: 15 residues. The CDR3 bases are TGTGCCAGCAGCGAATCTAGCGGGAGCGCGTACGAGCAGTACTTC. Amino acids: CASSESSGSAYEQYF. The variable domain in full, completed from reference TRBV13 and TRBJ2-7, reads AAGVIQSPRHLIKEKRETATLKCYPIPRHDTVYWYQQGPGQDPQFLISFYEKMQSDKGSIPDRFSAQQFSDYHSELNMSSLELGDSALYFCASSESSGSAYEQYFGPGTRLTVT.

The CDR3 reads CASTIRGRDTQYF. The DNA for the CDR3 is TGTGCCAGCACGATTAGGGGGCGGGATACGCAGTATTTT. The chain joins TRBV12-3 or TRBV12-4 to TRBJ2-3, with 7 bases identical to TRBD1. The CDR3 runs 13 residues. Trimming at V came to 7 bases and at J to 6 bases, leaving 7 bases not matched to a gene.

The chain links TRBV5-5 to TRBJ1-5; the D is unclear. V shed 0 bases and J shed 0 bases, with 13 bases lying between them. The CDR3 length is 17 residues. The V gene's germline CDR1 is SGHKS and CDR2 YYEKEE (reference sequence). The chain's CDR3 is CASSLGHRVDSNQPQHF. CDR3 coding DNA: TGTGCCAGCAGCTTGGGTCATCGGGTTGATAGCAATCAGCCCCAGCATTTT.

This clonotype was seen a handful of times. In DNA form, the CDR3 reads TGCGCCAGCAGCCAAGGATGGGGATCTGAGTACGAGCAGTACTTC. Translated, it gives CASSQGWGSEYEQYF. This rearrangement joins TRBV4-3 to TRBJ2-7; no firm D call. Trimming removed 1 base at V and 4 bases at J, with 14 bases between. Per germline, CDR1 LGHNA and CDR2 YSLEER. The CDR3 consists of 15 residues.

Remarks on this clonotype: A much larger clone is a single base away; this may be a read error. This chain's CDR3 is CACSPRDASADEQYF. CDR3 DNA sequence: TGCGCCTGCAGCCCTAGGGACGCTTCAGCCGACGAGCAGTACTTC. The chain employs TRBV5-1 and TRBJ2-7; D may match TRBD1 or TRBD2 (5 bases each). The CDR3 runs 15 residues. The germline CDR1 and CDR2 sequences are SGHRS and YFSETQ. The complete variable domain, with remaining parts taken from reference TRBV5-1 and TRBJ2-7, reads KAGVTQTPRYLIKTRGQQVTLSCSPISGHRSVSWYQQTPGQGLQFLFEYFSETQRNKGNFPGRFSGRQFSNSRSEMNVSTLELGDSALYLCACSPRDASADEQYFGPGTRLTVT.

This clonotype was seen more than once but under ten times. The chain uses TRBV28 and TRBJ2-7, with TRBD1 matching 7 bases. Looked up from germline, CDR1 is MDHEN and CDR2 is SYDVKM. V lost 6 bases and J lost 6; bases outside the gene matches: 8. This CDR3 comprises 13 residues. CDR3 sequence reads: CASRRTGASEQYF. The CDR3 DNA reads TGTGCCAGCAGGAGAACAGGGGCCAGCGAGCAGTACTTC.

This clonotype was counted ten times or more. The chain uses TRBV10-3 and TRBJ2-2, with D possibly being TRBD1 (6 bases). CDR3 length: 13 amino acids. CDR1 is ENHRY, CDR2 SYGVKD, per germline. V lost 8 bases and J lost 1, with 8 bases in between. In nucleotides, the CDR3 is TGTGCCATCGGGGGACAGAACACCGGGGAGCTGTTTTTT. Its translation is CAIGGQNTGELFF.

This clonotype appeared once. A much bigger clone sits one base away, suggesting this may be a read error. J is TRBJ1-5 and V is TRBV29-1; no clear D gene. The CDR3 spans 13 residues. V lost 5 bases and J lost 4, with 12 bases in between. The germline V gene has CDR1 SQVTM and CDR2 ANQGSEA. CDR3 DNA: TGCAGCGTTCAGGACTACGGGAATCAGCCCCAGCATTTT. As protein: CSVQDYGNQPQHF.

The J gene is TRBJ2-5, the V gene TRBV5-6; D is undetermined. V was clipped by 3 bases and J by 4 bases, with 10 bases between them. The CDR3 totals 13 residues. Germline V gene data show CDR1 as SGHDT and CDR2 as YYEEEE. The CDR3 coding sequence is TGTGCCAGCAGCTCCGCCGGGCGAGAGACCCAGTACTTC. Translated, it gives CASSSAGRETQYF.

J is TRBJ2-2 and V is TRBV5-4, with a tentative D call TRBD1 (6 bases). V shed 4 bases and J shed 4 bases, with 11 bases lying between them. CDR1 and CDR2 from the germline V gene are SGHNT and YYREEE (reference sequence). The CDR3 is 14 residues long. Written as DNA, the CDR3 is TGTGCCAGCAGCCCCGCGGACAGCACCGGGGAGCTGTTTTTT. Translated: CASSPADSTGELFF.

For this clonotype: In this CDR3 the conserved last residue, phenylalanine or tryptophan, is missing, so a read error is likely. The V call is TRBV20-1, the J call TRBJ1-5, with 7 bases identical to TRBD1. This CDR3 is 12 amino acids long. Losses at the gene ends were 6 bases for V and 12 bases for J; bases not matched to a gene: 11. Germline values: CDR1 DFQATT, CDR2 SNEGSKA (reference sequence). CDR3 amino acids: CSAIGQAHRQHL. The DNA for the CDR3 is TGCAGTGCGATCGGACAGGCGCATCGCCAGCATTTG.

This clonotype was found many times. This chain uses TRBV6-1 with TRBJ2-7, with 8 bases identical to TRBD2. Germline V gene sequence: CDR1 MNHNS, CDR2 SASEGT. Trimming removed 6 bases from V and 3 bases from J; junction bases left unmatched: 7. CDR3 length: 14 amino acids. DNA for the CDR3: TGTGCCAGCAGCCCCCGCGGGGGGAACTACGAGCAGTACTTC. Amino acids: CASSPRGGNYEQYF.

The chain has TRBV20-1 and TRBJ1-2, with a weak D call TRBD1 (5 bases). The V end was cut by 5 bases, the J end by 4 bases, with 14 bases between. The CDR3 consists of 13 residues. In germline, CDR1 is DFQATT, CDR2 SNEGSKA (reference sequence). CDR3 sequence (DNA): TGCAGTGCTCGCAGGGCGTCCTTCTATGGCTACACCTTC. As protein: CSARRASFYGYTF.

The chain combines TRBV28 with TRBJ1-2, with 9 bases that match TRBD1. This CDR3 comprises 15 residues. V shed 6 bases and J 7 bases; nucleotides not matched to a gene: 12. In germline, CDR1 is MDHEN, CDR2 SYDVKM. The CDR3: CASRLFRDRASGYTF. CDR3 DNA: TGTGCCAGCAGACTCTTCCGGGACAGGGCTTCTGGCTACACCTTC.

This clonotype has at least ten counts. V gene TRBV7-2 combines with J gene TRBJ2-7; a weak D match, TRBD1 (6 bases). Trimming left V 0 bases short and J 2 bases short, with 8 bases between. This CDR3 region has 14 residues. Germline loops: CDR1 SGHTA, CDR2 FQGNSA. CDR3 bases: TGTGCCAGCAGCTTAGCCGGGACAACCTACGAGCAGTACTTC. Translation gives CASSLAGTTYEQYF.